A selection of T cell receptor beta chains follows, all from one sample in a study of blood T cell repertoires in COVID-19. Sequencing used immunoSEQ multiplex PCR; TCRdb keeps in-frame clones, though not all of them. The data hold roughly 250,000 clones, with around nine tenths observed a single time. What was sequenced was PBMCs or T cells enriched from blood (not recorded which). The receptors stem from a middle-aged man who had recovered from COVID-19. The CDR3 runs from the conserved cysteine through the conserved F or W. D genes are given only for firm matches. Clone size, where shown, is once, few, many, or a class for clones that have expanded.

v_call,j_call,d_call,clone_size,cdr3_aa,cdr3_nt
TRBV9,TRBJ2-1,TRBD1,-,CASSARGWAGSYNEQFF,TGTGCCAGCAGCGCCAGGGGGTGGGCGGGCTCCTACAATGAGCAGTTCTTC
TRBV29-1,TRBJ1-2,TRBD1,-,CSVEGETGQGARGYTF,TGCAGCGTTGAAGGCGAAACAGGACAGGGGGCTCGGGGCTACACCTTC
TRBV27,TRBJ1-5,-,once,CASSLIQGLQPQHF,TGTGCCAGCAGTCTAATACAGGGTCTTCAGCCCCAGCATTTT
TRBV6-1,TRBJ1-3,-,once,CASSGMTGPLTGNTIYF,TGTGCCAGCAGTGGGATGACAGGCCCACTTACTGGAAACACCATATATTTT
TRBV30,TRBJ1-2,-,-,CASGQLLYGYTF,TGTGCCTCGGGACAACTTCTATATGGCTACACCTTC
TRBV3-1/TRBV3-2,TRBJ2-2,-,-,CASSPRQGNSGELFF,TGTGCCAGCAGCCCCCGTCAGGGGAACTCCGGGGAGCTGTTTTTT
TRBV12-3/TRBV12-4,TRBJ1-2,-,-,CASSSTGRYGYTF,TGTGCCAGCAGTTCGACAGGTCGCTATGGCTACACCTTC
TRBV12-3/TRBV12-4,TRBJ2-7,-,-,CASSSSSYEQYF,TGTGCCAGCAGTTCTAGCTCCTACGAGCAGTACTTC
TRBV2,TRBJ2-3,-,-,CASIPGSFTALTDTQYF,TGTGCCAGCATCCCGGGGTCCTTTACGGCCCTCACAGATACGCAGTATTTT
TRBV6-5,TRBJ1-1,-,-,CASSYSRELGTEAFF,TGTGCCAGCAGTTACTCGAGGGAGCTAGGGACTGAAGCTTTCTTT
TRBV7-8,TRBJ1-1,TRBD1,once,CASSLPGTGGLPSMNTEAFF,TGTGCCAGCAGCCTCCCCGGGACAGGGGGTCTACCTTCCATGAACACTGAAGCTTTCTTT
TRBV19,TRBJ2-1,-,-,CASSIDQGAGSSYNEQFF,TGTGCCAGTAGTATAGATCAAGGGGCGGGGAGCTCCTACAATGAGCAGTTCTTC
TRBV19,TRBJ2-1,TRBD2,-,CASSMGGVSANEQFF,TGTGCCAGTAGTATGGGGGGGGTTTCGGCCAATGAGCAGTTCTTC
TRBV11-3,TRBJ2-3,TRBD2,-,CASSSGLAGSTDTQYF,TGTGCCAGCAGCTCCGGACTAGCGGGGAGCACAGATACGCAGTATTTT
TRBV7-9,TRBJ2-5,-,-,CASSLSRGSGETQYF,TGTGCCAGCAGCCTTTCTCGGGGGAGCGGAGAGACCCAGTACTTC
TRBV28,TRBJ1-2,-,-,CASSLWQEPNYGYTF,TGTGCCAGCAGTTTATGGCAGGAACCTAACTATGGCTACACCTTC
TRBV5-1,TRBJ2-1,TRBD2,once,CASSLTSLAEYNEQFF,TGCGCCAGCAGCTTGACTAGCCTAGCGGAGTACAATGAGCAGTTCTTC
TRBV5-6,TRBJ1-2,-,-,CASSLWRGVNYGYTF,TGTGCCAGCAGCTTGTGGAGGGGTGTTAACTATGGCTACACCTTC
TRBV2,TRBJ2-3,TRBD2,-,CASRYGTSAYTDTQYF,TGTGCCTCAAGATATGGGACTAGCGCCTACACAGATACGCAGTATTTT
TRBV27,TRBJ2-7,-,-,CASSLKGQSPAYEQYF,TGTGCCAGCAGTTTAAAGGGGCAGTCCCCCGCCTACGAGCAGTACTTC
TRBV3-1/TRBV3-2,TRBJ1-2,-,-,CASSQDTGWYEGYGYTF,TGTGCCAGCAGCCAAGATACGGGTTGGTATGAAGGCTATGGCTACACCTTC
TRBV6-5,TRBJ2-1,-,-,CASTRGYNNEQFF,TGTGCCAGCACTAGGGGCTACAACAATGAGCAGTTCTTC
TRBV5-1,TRBJ1-2,TRBD1,-,CASSPGTVGNYGYTF,TGCGCCAGCAGCCCCGGGACAGTCGGGAACTATGGCTACACCTTC
TRBV9,TRBJ2-7,-,-,CASSVGSLDEQYF,TGTGCCAGCAGCGTCGGGAGTTTGGACGAGCAGTACTTC
TRBV25-1,TRBJ2-1,TRBD2,-,CASSLQGGYNEQFF,TGTGCCAGCAGTTTGCAGGGAGGGTACAATGAGCAGTTCTTC
TRBV21-1,TRBJ2-7,-,-,CASSKQGKRDEQYF,TGTGCCAGCAGCAAACAGGGGAAGAGGGACGAGCAGTACTTC
TRBV25-1,TRBJ2-7,-,once,CASGDWYEQYF,TGTGCCAGCGGGGACTGGTACGAGCAGTACTTC
TRBV7-3,TRBJ2-2,TRBD2,-,CASSLSRSGSGAGELFF,TGTGCCAGCAGCTTAAGTCGAAGCGGGAGCGGGGCCGGGGAGCTGTTTTTT
TRBV6-5,TRBJ2-2,TRBD2,-,CASSSLAGHTGELFF,TGTGCCAGCAGTAGCCTAGCGGGCCACACCGGGGAGCTGTTTTTT
TRBV12-3/TRBV12-4,TRBJ2-5,TRBD1,-,CASTYRGGETQYF,TGTGCCAGCACCTACAGGGGTGGGGAGACCCAGTACTTC
TRBV2,TRBJ2-2,TRBD2,few,CASSEGGGLARETSPGGELFF,TGTGCCAGCAGTGAAGGGGGTGGACTAGCGCGGGAAACCTCCCCCGGCGGGGAGCTGTTTTTT
TRBV12-5,TRBJ2-3,-,-,CASGPGNSTDTQYF,TGTGCTAGTGGTCCAGGGAACAGCACAGATACGCAGTATTTT
TRBV18,TRBJ1-3,-,-,CASSPFEPPGGTIYF,TGTGCCAGCTCACCGTTCGAACCCCCCGGGGGCACCATATATTTT
TRBV27,TRBJ1-2,-,few,CASSSRQDPNYGYTF,TGTGCCAGCAGTTCCCGACAGGATCCTAACTATGGCTACACCTTC
TRBV7-9,TRBJ2-1,-,-,CASSSLGRSSYNEQFF,TGTGCCAGCAGCTCTCTAGGGAGGAGCTCCTACAATGAGCAGTTCTTC
TRBV7-6,TRBJ2-3,-,-,CASSYRTAGGTDTQYF,TGTGCCAGCAGCTATCGGACGGCAGGGGGCACAGATACGCAGTATTTT
TRBV5-1,TRBJ1-5,TRBD1,-,CASSFCQGADQPQHF,TGCGCCAGCAGCTTCTGCCAGGGGGCCGATCAGCCCCAGCATTTT
TRBV7-3,TRBJ2-5,-,-,CASSLTQGRERQYF,TGTGCCAGCAGCTTAACCCAGGGGAGAGAGCGTCAGTACTTC
TRBV11-1,TRBJ2-7,TRBD2,-,CASRNTSAGEQYF,TGTGCCAGCAGAAACACTAGCGCGGGCGAGCAGTACTTC
TRBV18,TRBJ1-4,-,-,CASSPFGGLATNEKLFF,TGTGCCAGCTCACCTTTCGGGGGACTAGCAACTAATGAAAAACTGTTTTTT
TRBV2,TRBJ1-2,TRBD1,-,CASTGQGNYGYTF,TGTGCCAGCACCGGACAGGGGAACTATGGCTACACCTTC
TRBV7-8,TRBJ2-3,TRBD2,-,CASSFLGREPVDTQYF,TGTGCCAGCAGCTTCCTGGGGCGGGAGCCGGTAGATACGCAGTATTTT
TRBV7-9,TRBJ2-7,-,-,CASSLAGGEQYF,TGTGCCAGCAGCTTAGCGGGAGGCGAGCAGTACTTC
TRBV6-5,TRBJ1-5,-,-,CASRGGTVNQPQHF,TGTGCCAGCCGAGGAGGGACGGTTAATCAGCCCCAGCATTTT